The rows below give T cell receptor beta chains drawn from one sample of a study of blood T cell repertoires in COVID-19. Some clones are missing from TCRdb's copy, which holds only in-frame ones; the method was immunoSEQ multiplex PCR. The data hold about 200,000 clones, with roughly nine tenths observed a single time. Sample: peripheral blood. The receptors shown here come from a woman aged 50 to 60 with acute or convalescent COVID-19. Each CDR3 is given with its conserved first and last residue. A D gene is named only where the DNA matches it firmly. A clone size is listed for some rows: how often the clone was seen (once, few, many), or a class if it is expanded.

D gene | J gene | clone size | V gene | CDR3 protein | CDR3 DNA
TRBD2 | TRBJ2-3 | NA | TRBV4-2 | CASSLTSGGLTDTQYF | TGTGCCAGCAGCCTAACTAGCGGGGGACTCACAGATACGCAGTATTTT
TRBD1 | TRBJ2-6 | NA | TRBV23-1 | CASSQPAGGDTGANVLTF | TGCGCCAGCAGTCAGCCGGCAGGGGGTGATACTGGGGCCAACGTCCTGACTTTC
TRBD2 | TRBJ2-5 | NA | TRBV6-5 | CASTNRLAGEETQYF | TGTGCCAGCACCAACCGACTAGCGGGAGAAGAGACCCAGTACTTC
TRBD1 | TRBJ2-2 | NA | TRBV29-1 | CSVRGGTGNTGELFF | TGCAGCGTTCGAGGGGGGACAGGGAACACCGGGGAGCTGTTTTTT
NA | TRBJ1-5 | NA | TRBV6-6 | CASTSRIDSNQPQHF | TGTGCCAGCACGAGCAGGATAGATAGCAATCAGCCCCAGCATTTT
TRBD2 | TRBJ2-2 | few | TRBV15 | CATSRALAGDTGELFF | TGTGCCACCAGCAGAGCCCTAGCGGGAGACACCGGGGAGCTGTTTTTT
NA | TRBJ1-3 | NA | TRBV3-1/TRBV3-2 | CASSLRAGNTIYF | TGTGCCAGCAGCCTAAGAGCAGGAAACACCATATATTTT
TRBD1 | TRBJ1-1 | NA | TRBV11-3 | CASTWTGENTEAFF | TGTGCCAGCACTTGGACAGGGGAGAACACTGAAGCTTTCTTT
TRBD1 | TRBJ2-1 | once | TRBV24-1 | CATSEGQGSDEQFF | TGTGCCACCAGTGAAGGACAGGGGAGCGATGAGCAGTTCTTC
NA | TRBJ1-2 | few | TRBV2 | CASSETAGGYTF | TGTGCCAGCAGTGAGACAGCGGGTGGCTACACCTTC
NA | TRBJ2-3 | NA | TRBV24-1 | CATSPGLVDTQYF | TGTGCCACCAGTCCGGGGTTAGTAGATACGCAGTATTTT
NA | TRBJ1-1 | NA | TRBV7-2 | CASSLNGEAFF | TGTGCCAGCAGCTTAAACGGTGAAGCTTTCTTT
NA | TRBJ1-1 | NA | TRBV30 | CAWSTGAAGAFF | TGTGCCTGGAGCACTGGCGCGGCTGGAGCTTTCTTT
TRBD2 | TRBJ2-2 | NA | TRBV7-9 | CASSVAGTNTGELFF | TGTGCCAGCTCTGTAGCGGGAACGAACACCGGGGAGCTGTTTTTT
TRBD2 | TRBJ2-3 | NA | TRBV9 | CASSPSGGRTDTQYF | TGTGCCAGCAGCCCTAGCGGGGGTCGCACAGATACGCAGTATTTT
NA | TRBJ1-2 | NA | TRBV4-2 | CASSQGDIFNYGYTF | TGTGCCAGCAGCCAAGGGGACATCTTCAACTATGGCTACACCTTC
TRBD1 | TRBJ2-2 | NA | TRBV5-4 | CASSRRTGGNTGELFF | TGTGCCAGCAGCCGCCGGACAGGGGGGAACACCGGGGAGCTGTTTTTT
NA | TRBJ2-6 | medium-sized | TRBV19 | CASSQTGTSSGANVLTF | TGTGCCAGTAGTCAGACGGGGACTTCCTCTGGGGCCAACGTCCTGACTTTC
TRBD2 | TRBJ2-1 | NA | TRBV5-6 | CASSHTGTSYDNEQFF | TGTGCCAGCAGCCACACTGGGACTAGCTACGACAATGAGCAGTTCTTC
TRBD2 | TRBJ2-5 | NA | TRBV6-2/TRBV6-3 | CASSSGTSGQETQYF | TGTGCCAGCAGTTCGGGGACTAGCGGGCAAGAGACCCAGTACTTC
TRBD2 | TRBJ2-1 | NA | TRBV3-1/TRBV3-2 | CASSHIGGLADYNEQFF | TGTGCCAGCAGCCATATTGGGGGACTAGCGGATTACAATGAGCAGTTCTTC
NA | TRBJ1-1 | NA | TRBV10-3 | CAISESRGAGNTEAFF | TGTGCCATCAGTGAGTCTCGGGGGGCAGGGAACACTGAAGCTTTCTTT
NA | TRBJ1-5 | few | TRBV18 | CASSPVNQPQHF | TGTGCCAGCTCACCCGTCAATCAGCCCCAGCATTTT
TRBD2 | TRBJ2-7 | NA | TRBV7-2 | CASSLPSGTSGSSYEQYF | TGTGCCAGCAGCCTTCCCTCCGGGACTAGCGGGAGTTCCTACGAGCAGTACTTC
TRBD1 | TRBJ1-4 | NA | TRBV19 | CASSSEGARKLFF | TGTGCCAGTAGTAGCGAGGGGGCAAGAAAACTGTTTTTT
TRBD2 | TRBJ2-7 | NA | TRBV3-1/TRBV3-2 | CASSQELAGGPREQYF | TGTGCCAGCAGCCAAGAACTAGCGGGAGGGCCGCGAGAGCAGTACTTC
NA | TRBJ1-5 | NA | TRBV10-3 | CAISESFTVANHQPQHF | TGTGCCATCAGTGAGTCCTTTACGGTCGCAAACCATCAGCCCCAGCATTTT
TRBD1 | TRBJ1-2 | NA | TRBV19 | CASKGSSGTDIYTF | TGTGCCAGTAAAGGGAGTAGTGGGACAGACATCTACACCTTC
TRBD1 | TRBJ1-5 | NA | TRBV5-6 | CASSPGAGGQPQHF | TGTGCCAGCAGCCCTGGGGCAGGGGGTCAGCCCCAGCATTTT
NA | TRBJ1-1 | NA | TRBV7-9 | CASSLATGGTAFF | TGTGCCAGCAGCTTAGCGACGGGGGGCACAGCTTTCTTT
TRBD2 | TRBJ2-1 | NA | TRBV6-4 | CASSDRLAGVDEQFF | TGTGCCAGCAGTGACCGACTAGCGGGCGTGGATGAGCAGTTCTTC
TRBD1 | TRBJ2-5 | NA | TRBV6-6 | CASSYTGQHQETQYF | TGTGCCAGCAGCTATACGGGACAGCACCAAGAGACCCAGTACTTC
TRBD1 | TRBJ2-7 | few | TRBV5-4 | CASSLGQGRYEQYF | TGTGCCAGCAGCTTGGGACAGGGGCGCTACGAGCAGTACTTC
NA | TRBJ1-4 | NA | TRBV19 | CASKQGNEKLFF | TGTGCCAGTAAGCAGGGAAATGAAAAACTGTTTTTT
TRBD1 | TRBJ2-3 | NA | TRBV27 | CASSLGQGHTDTQYF | TGTGCCAGCAGTTTGGGACAGGGCCACACAGATACGCAGTATTTT
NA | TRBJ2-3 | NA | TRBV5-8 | CASSLEGGYRDTQYF | TGTGCCAGCAGCTTGGAAGGGGGATATAGAGATACGCAGTATTTT
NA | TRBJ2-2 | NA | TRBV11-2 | CASSLAGTPSTALLFF | TGTGCCAGCAGCTTAGCGGGGACACCATCCACCGCGCTCCTGTTTTTT
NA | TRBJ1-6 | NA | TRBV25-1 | CASSEGPSPLHF | TGTGCCAGCAGTGAAGGCCCTTCACCCCTCCACTTT
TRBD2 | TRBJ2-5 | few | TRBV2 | CASRGGLGQETQYF | TGTGCCAGCAGGGGAGGGCTTGGGCAAGAGACCCAGTACTTC
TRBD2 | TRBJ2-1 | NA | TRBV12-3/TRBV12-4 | CASSLRGDNEQFF | TGTGCCAGCAGTTTGCGGGGGGACAATGAGCAGTTCTTC
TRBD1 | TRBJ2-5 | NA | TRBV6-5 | CASSLQGAIPEETQYF | TGTGCCAGCAGTTTACAGGGGGCTATCCCCGAAGAGACCCAGTACTTC
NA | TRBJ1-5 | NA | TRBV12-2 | CASRPPFWRQHF | TGTGCAAGTCGCCCTCCTTTTTGGCGGCAGCATTTT
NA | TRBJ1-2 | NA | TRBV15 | CATSRGFSQGPNYGYTF | TGTGCCACCAGCAGAGGTTTCTCACAGGGCCCTAACTATGGCTACACCTTC
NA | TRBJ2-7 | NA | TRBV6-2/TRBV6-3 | CASSLRPPSEQYF | TGTGCCAGCAGTTTGCGTCCTCCCTCCGAGCAGTACTTC
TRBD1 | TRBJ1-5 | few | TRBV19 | CASSIEGQGYQPQHF | TGTGCCAGTAGTATAGAGGGACAGGGCTATCAGCCCCAGCATTTT
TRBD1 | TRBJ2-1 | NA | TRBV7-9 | CASSLLRDRGKDEQFF | TGTGCCAGCAGCCTTCTCCGGGACAGGGGAAAGGATGAGCAGTTCTTC
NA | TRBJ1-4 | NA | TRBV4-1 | CASSLQGSTNEKLFF | TGCGCCAGCAGCCTACAGGGATCGACTAATGAAAAACTGTTTTTT
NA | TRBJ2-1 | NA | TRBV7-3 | CASSTQGSASYNEQFF | TGTGCCAGCAGCACTCAGGGGTCCGCTTCCTACAATGAGCAGTTCTTC